The source of this T cell receptor (beta chain) is a study of blood T cell repertoires in COVID-19 (dated by TCRdb to about 2020). Turning to the overall study: Samples covering the acute and convalescent phases of COVID-19 were provided by collaborators in the United States, Italy and Spain. The repertoires were released in a freely available public database intended as a resource for research on the immune response to SARS-CoV-2. Subjects who had been exposed to COVID-19, were actively infected with it, or had recovered from it provided the deeply sampled blood TCRbeta repertoires that made up the dataset. Samples were obtained from the ongoing ImmuneRACE study (first 160 participants) and from over 1,000 subjects provided by 6 global collaborators. Where HLA class I and class II types were available, the types were taken from metadata supplied by the sample provider, not from assay-based typing. The prospective study material was composed of cDNA or gDNA derived from T cells, B-cell-depleted T cells, or PBMCs. The sample metadata nearly always contained a de-identified subject ID, COVID-19 status, age in years and sex.

Results and caveats for the whole study, not just this receptor: How much clinical and demographic metadata was included differed by source and by participant, and the metadata was provided uncurated.

At one collaborating source in Seattle, patients were enrolled during active infection and were followed longitudinally through the course of disease. Each collaborating institution followed its own protocols to collect whole blood in K2EDTA tubes. For TCRbeta analysis, collaborator samples were shipped as frozen whole blood, as isolated PBMCs, or as DNA extracted from either sample type. TCRbeta CDR3 regions were amplified from genomic DNA using the immunoSEQ Assay, a bias-controlled multiplex PCR. Processing in the source paper ran as follows. Within the assay, amplification of reference gene primers was used to estimate how many nucleated cells each sample contained. Sequence reads were collapsed and filtered to measure the absolute abundance of every unique TCRbeta CDR3 rearrangement. Productive Simpson clonality was computed per sample as the square root of Simpson's diversity index over productive rearrangements. The table comes from immuneACCESS by way of TCRdb, which keeps in-frame sequences with V and J called. Part of the clones is missing from these tables; in studies checked, under half for an unresolved V gene and the rest for unknown reasons. V, J and clone size are taken as reported in that table, and D and trimming were inferred from the DNA itself. This sample lists over 150,000 clones; around 87% were detected once. Together, the top ten hold about a tenth of the sample.

For this clone: This receptor's antigen is unknown. No base quality information exists; no much larger clone differs at one position.

The germline V gene gives CDR1 as MDHEN and CDR2 as SYDVKM. V drops 1 base and J drops 5 bases, leaving 17 bases in between. There are 16 amino acids in the CDR3, from cysteine to phenylalanine inclusive. Left in the record is the CDR3 DNA by itself, 48 bases read in frame from the first base. Recombination connected TRBV28 to TRBJ1-1; perhaps TRBD1 is the D gene, with 6 bases matching. The specimen sequenced was peripheral blood. The receptor was derived from a woman between 70 and 85 years old with COVID-19, enrolled during active disease. In nucleotide form, the sequence is TGTGCCAGCAGTTTATACTCCACAGGGACGAGGACTGAAGCTTTCTTT. The resulting protein is CASSLYSTGTRTEAFF.